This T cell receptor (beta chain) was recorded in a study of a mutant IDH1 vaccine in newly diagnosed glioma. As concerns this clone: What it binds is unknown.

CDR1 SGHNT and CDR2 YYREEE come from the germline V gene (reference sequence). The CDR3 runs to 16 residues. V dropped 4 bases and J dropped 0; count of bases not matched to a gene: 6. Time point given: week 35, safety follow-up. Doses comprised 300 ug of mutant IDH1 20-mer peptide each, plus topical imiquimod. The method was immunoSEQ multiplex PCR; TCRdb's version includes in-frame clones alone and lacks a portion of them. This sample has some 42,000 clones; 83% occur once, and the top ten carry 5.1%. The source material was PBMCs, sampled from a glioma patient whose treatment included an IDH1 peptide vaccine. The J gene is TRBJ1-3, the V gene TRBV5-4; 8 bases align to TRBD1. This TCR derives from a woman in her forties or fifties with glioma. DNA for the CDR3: TGTGCCAGCAGCCGACGGACAGGGCTCTCTGGAAACACCATATATTTT. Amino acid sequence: CASSRRTGLSGNTIYF. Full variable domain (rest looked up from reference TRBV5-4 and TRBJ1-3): ETGVTQSPTHLIKTRGQQVTLRCSSQSGHNTVSWYQQALGQGPQFIFQYYREEENGRGNFPPRFSGLQFPNYSSELNVNALELDDSALYLCASSRRTGLSGNTIYFGEGSWLTVV.